What follows is one T cell receptor (beta chain) and its context. Sequence at one end of the junction differs from germline and may be a read error. Diagnostic conclusions were grounded in clinical symptoms, serum thyroxine, TRAb, thyroid ultrasound and orbital computed tomography. This record belongs to a study of Graves' ophthalmopathy and Graves' hyperthyroidism. The CDR3 contains 15 residues. Germline V gene data show CDR1 as SGHTA and CDR2 as FQGNSA. The sequenced template was RNA, covering the TCR beta CDR3 region. An initial RT-PCR round employing HTBI primers preceded a second-round multiplex PCR. TCRdb analysed the multiplex PCR reads with MiXCR anew, one entry per CDR3 protein. Of some 1.1 million distinct CDR3 sequences listed, less than 45% are singletons.

This clonotype originated in an adult man with Graves' hyperthyroidism. Sequencing used peripheral blood or thyroid tissue (not recorded which). The rearrangement joins TRBV7-2 to TRBJ2-5; 7 nucleotides agree with TRBD1. The CDR3: CASSQDQGQVETQYF. The CDR3 DNA is TGCGCCAGCAGCCAAGATCAAGGACAGGTCGAGACCCAGTACTTC.